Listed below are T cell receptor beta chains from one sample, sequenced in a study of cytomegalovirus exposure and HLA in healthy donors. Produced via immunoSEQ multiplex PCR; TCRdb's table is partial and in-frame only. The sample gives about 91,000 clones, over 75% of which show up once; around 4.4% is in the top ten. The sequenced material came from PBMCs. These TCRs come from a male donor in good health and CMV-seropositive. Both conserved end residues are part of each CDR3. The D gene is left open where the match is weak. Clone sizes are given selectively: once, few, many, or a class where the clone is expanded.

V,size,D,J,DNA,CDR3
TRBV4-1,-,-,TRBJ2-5,TGCGCCAGCAGCCAAGATTGGCCTTCTTCAGAGACCCAGTACTTC,CASSQDWPSSETQYF
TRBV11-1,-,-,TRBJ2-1,TGTGCCAGCAGACCCCGTGGCTGGGGGCATGAGCAGTTCTTC,CASRPRGWGHEQFF
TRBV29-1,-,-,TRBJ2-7,TGCAGCGCCGCCATAGTGAAATCGTCCTACGAGCAGTACTTC,CSAAIVKSSYEQYF
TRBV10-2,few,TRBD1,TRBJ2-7,TGCGCCAGCAGTGACCCGGGACAGGGAAGCTCCTACGAGCAGTACTTC,CASSDPGQGSSYEQYF
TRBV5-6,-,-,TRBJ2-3,TGTGCCAGCAGCGGGGCGGGCGCGGGGACCGGGACAGATACGCAGTATTTT,CASSGAGAGTGTDTQYF
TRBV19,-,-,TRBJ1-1,-,CASTSGTPNTEAFF
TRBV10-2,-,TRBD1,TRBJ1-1,TGCGCCAGCAGCCGGACAGGGCGGAGGGACACTGAAGCTTCCTTT,CASSRTGRRDTEASF
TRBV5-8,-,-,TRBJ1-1,TGTGCCAGCAGCTTGGGACGGGAAGCGAACACTGAAGCTTTCTTT,CASSLGREANTEAFF
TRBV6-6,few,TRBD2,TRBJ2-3,TGTGCCAGCAGTCAGGGACTAGCGGGAGTCACAGATACGCAGTATTTT,CASSQGLAGVTDTQYF
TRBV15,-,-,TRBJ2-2,TGTGCCACCAGCAATCCAAAGAGGAGTACCGGGGAGCTGTTTTTT,CATSNPKRSTGELFF